Shown below are 14 T cell receptor beta chains from a single sample sequenced in a study of blood T cell repertoires in COVID-19. Produced via immunoSEQ multiplex PCR; TCRdb's table is partial and in-frame only. The sample has a few hundred thousand clones, around nine tenths seen once. Material: peripheral blood. Receptors were obtained from a woman in her seventies with COVID-19, enrolled during active disease.

This clone has only a few counts. V is TRBV24-1 and J is TRBJ2-5; D gene unclear. Germline V lookup: CDR1 KGHDR, CDR2 SFDVKD. Trimming took off 3 bases at V and 4 bases at J, with 11 bases between the two ends. The CDR3 runs 14 residues. Here the CDR3 reads CATSDPSRGETQYF. In nucleotides, the CDR3 is TGTGCCACCAGTGATCCCAGTAGAGGAGAGACCCAGTACTTC.

The chain employs TRBV5-1 and TRBJ1-2; the D is unclear. Trimming stripped 3 bases from V and 1 base from J, with 19 bases between. There are 17 residues in the CDR3. Looked up from germline, CDR1 is SGHRS and CDR2 is YFSETQ. CDR3 in amino acids: CASSSTPDTLDNYGYTF. The CDR3 coding sequence is TGCGCCAGCAGCTCTACTCCAGACACATTAGATAACTATGGCTACACCTTC.

This clone was seen more than once but under ten times. CDR3 in amino acids: CASSQSQGGHINTGELFF. The CDR3 DNA sequence: TGCGCCAGCAGCCAAAGCCAGGGGGGTCATATTAACACCGGGGAGCTGTTTTTT. This chain joins TRBV4-3 and TRBJ2-2; a weak D match, TRBD1 (7 bases). Per germline, CDR1 LGHNA and CDR2 YSLEER. This CDR3 is 18 amino acids long. Trimming took off 2 bases at V and 2 bases at J, with 18 bases between the two ends.

CDR3 sequence: CASIPGAEAFF. The CDR3 DNA follows: TGTGCCAGCATCCCTGGGGCCGAAGCTTTCTTT. The rearrangement joins TRBV2 to TRBJ1-1; tentatively, D is TRBD1 (5 bases). Germline lookup yields CDR1 SNHLY and CDR2 FYNNEI. CDR3 length equals 11 residues. V gave up 7 bases and J gave up 8 bases, with 11 bases separating them.

The CDR3 reads CASSLTDPGYEQYF. DNA for the CDR3: TGCGCCAGCAGCCTAACCGACCCGGGATACGAGCAGTACTTC. The J gene is TRBJ2-7, the V gene TRBV4-1, with a tentative D call TRBD2 (5 bases). The germline V and J ends were trimmed by 4 bases and 4 bases, with 14 bases remaining between them. The CDR3 consists of 14 residues. Germline V gene sequence: CDR1 MGHRA, CDR2 YSYEKL.

The chain uses TRBV28 and TRBJ2-7; TRBD1 is a possible D gene (5 bases). Germline CDR1 reads MDHEN; CDR2 reads SYDVKM. The V end was cut by 8 bases, the J end by 2 bases, with 16 bases between. The CDR3 sequence is 14 residues long. The CDR3 sequence is CASGDQGGTYEQYF. The CDR3 DNA follows: TGTGCCAGCGGGGATCAGGGCGGCACCTACGAGCAGTACTTC.

The chain links TRBV2 to TRBJ2-7, with 9 bases that match TRBD2. The CDR3 has 16 amino acids. Losses at the gene ends were 3 bases for V and 0 bases for J; bases not matched to a gene: 6. Germline V lookup: CDR1 SNHLY, CDR2 FYNNEI. The CDR3 sequence: CASSEGLAGSSYEQYF. The CDR3 DNA follows: TGTGCCAGCAGTGAGGGGCTAGCGGGGTCCTCCTACGAGCAGTACTTC.

This chain uses TRBV6-6 with TRBJ2-7; D remains ambiguous. The V gene's germline CDR1 is MNHNY and CDR2 SVGAGI (reference sequence). The CDR3 sequence is 15 residues long. V lost 2 bases and J 5 bases, leaving 16 bases between the germline ends. The CDR3 loop reads CASSYPFDGSDEQYF. DNA for the CDR3: TGTGCCAGCAGTTACCCTTTCGACGGGTCCGACGAGCAGTACTTC.

The chain recombines TRBV7-9 with TRBJ1-4; tentative D call: TRBD1 (6 bases). Per germline, CDR1 SEHNR and CDR2 FQNEAQ (reference sequence). The V and J ends lost 5 bases and 0 bases respectively, with 13 bases between them. This CDR3 comprises 16 residues. The CDR3 DNA follows: TGTGCCAGCAGCGCAGACAGGCGATCAACTAATGAAAAACTGTTTTTT. It encodes CASSADRRSTNEKLFF.

The J gene is TRBJ1-4, the V gene TRBV7-9, with 7 bases matching TRBD1. This CDR3 contains 14 residues. Germline loops: CDR1 SEHNR, CDR2 FQNEAQ (reference sequence). With 6 bases clipped from V and 2 bases from J, the junction kept 3 bases outside the gene matches. The CDR3 reads CASRLQGTNEKLFF. The DNA of the CDR3 is TGTGCCAGCAGACTACAGGGGACTAATGAAAAACTGTTTTTT. The full variable domain, with the rest looked up from reference TRBV7-9 and TRBJ1-4, is DTGVSQNPRHKITKRGQNVTFRCDPISEHNRLYWYRQTLGQGPEFLTYFQNEAQLEKSRLLSDRFSAERPKGSFSTLEIQRTEQGDSAMYLCASRLQGTNEKLFFGSGTQLSVL.

V is TRBV5-1 and J is TRBJ2-5; TRBD2 matches 16 bases. Germline V lookup: CDR1 SGHRS, CDR2 YFSETQ. The CDR3 is made up of 16 amino acids. V lost 4 bases, J lost 4 bases, and 4 bases stayed unmatched. The DNA of the CDR3 is TGCGCCAGCAGCCCCGGGACTAGCGGGGGGGCAGAGACCCAGTACTTC. It encodes CASSPGTSGGAETQYF. Full variable domain (rest looked up from reference TRBV5-1 and TRBJ2-5): KAGVTQTPRYLIKTRGQQVTLSCSPISGHRSVSWYQQTPGQGLQFLFEYFSETQRNKGNFPGRFSGRQFSNSRSEMNVSTLELGDSALYLCASSPGTSGGAETQYFGPGTRLLVL.

The rearrangement uses TRBV19 and TRBJ1-1; D is uncertain. The CDR3 consists of 13 residues. V was pared by 4 bases and J by 7 bases, with 13 bases between. Germline assignment: CDR1 LNHDA and CDR2 SQIVND (reference sequence). CDR3 protein: CASSSQAKSEAFF. The CDR3, as DNA: TGTGCCAGTAGTAGTCAGGCCAAGAGTGAAGCTTTCTTT.

This sequence joins TRBV27 and TRBJ2-7, with 8 bases fitting TRBD1. The CDR3 contains 16 residues. The J segment lost 2 bases and the V segment lost 7 bases, leaving 13 bases of the junction unmatched. Per germline, CDR1 MNHEY and CDR2 SMNVEV (reference sequence). The CDR3 coding sequence is TGTGCCAGCACACCGACAATGGACAGGGATACCTACGAGCAGTACTTC. This codes for CASTPTMDRDTYEQYF.

CDR3 in DNA: TGTGCCAGCAGTTACCCCCCAGGACAGAAAGAGACCCAGTACTTC. Translation: CASSYPPGQKETQYF. This chain joins TRBV6-5 and TRBJ2-5; maybe TRBD1 (6 bases). The CDR3 has 15 amino acids. Germline V gene data show CDR1 as MNHEY and CDR2 as SVGAGI. V gave up 2 bases and J gave up 3 bases, with 13 bases separating them.